The T cell receptor (beta chain) under discussion was sequenced for a study of T-cell memory formation after mild COVID-19. Whole-study findings and limits: For contracting clones, CD4+ ones sat mainly in CM and EM, CD8+ in EMRA.

TCRdb itself ran the 5' RACE reads through MiXCR, one entry per CDR3 protein. The sample lists about 610,000 distinct CDR3 sequences, roughly 17% occurring once. Details on this clonotype: Its antigen remains unknown. A much larger clonotype is one base distant, so this may be a read error.

CDR1 and CDR2 from the germline V gene are SGHRS and YFSETQ. The CDR3 contains 14 residues. The V end was cut by 0 bases, the J end by 4 bases, with 10 bases between. This clonotype was sampled from an adult woman who had mild COVID-19 (a few samples of this study predate the infection). Cell type and time point are not known. The chain has TRBV5-1 and TRBJ1-1; possibly TRBD1 for D (6 bases). Sequencing was done on a sample of PBMCs or a T cell subset sorted from them (not recorded which). The CDR3 sequence: CASSLALGGTEAFF. As DNA, the CDR3 is TGCGCCAGCAGCTTGGCCTTAGGGGGCACTGAAGCTTTCTTT.